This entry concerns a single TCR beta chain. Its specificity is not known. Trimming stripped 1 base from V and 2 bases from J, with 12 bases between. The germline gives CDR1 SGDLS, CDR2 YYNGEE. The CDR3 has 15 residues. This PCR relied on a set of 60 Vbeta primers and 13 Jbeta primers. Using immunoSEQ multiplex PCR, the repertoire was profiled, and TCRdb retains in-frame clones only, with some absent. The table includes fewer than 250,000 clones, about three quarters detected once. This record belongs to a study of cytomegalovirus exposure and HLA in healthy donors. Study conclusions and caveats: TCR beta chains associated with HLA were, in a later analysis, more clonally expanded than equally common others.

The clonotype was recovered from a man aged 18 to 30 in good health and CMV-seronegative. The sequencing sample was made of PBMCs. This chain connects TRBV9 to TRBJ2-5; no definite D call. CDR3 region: CASSVRVYGQETQYF. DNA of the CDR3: TGTGCCAGCAGCGTACGGGTGTATGGACAAGAGACCCAGTACTTC.